A selection of T cell receptor beta chains follows, all from one sample in a study of cytomegalovirus exposure and HLA in healthy donors. Only in-frame clones appear in the TCRdb table, and some are missing; sequencing was by immunoSEQ multiplex PCR. Its table lists under 150,000 clones. What was sequenced was PBMCs. The receptors were sampled from a woman aged 55-75 years in good health and CMV-seronegative. CDR3s include the opening cysteine and the closing phenylalanine or tryptophan. Each record gives: D gene, V gene, J gene, CDR3 protein. A D gene is named only where the DNA matches it firmly.

-	TRBV11-1	TRBJ1-1	CASMPGGRNTEAFF
-	TRBV4-1	TRBJ2-1	CASSHAEPSYNEQFF
TRBD1	TRBV10-3	TRBJ1-1	CASGTEMNTEAFF
-	TRBV19	TRBJ2-7	CATCAGWGIDEQYF
-	TRBV19	TRBJ2-5	CASSIAQTQETQYF
-	TRBV6-1	TRBJ1-2	CASSEHGRGADYGYTF
TRBD1	TRBV29-1	TRBJ1-1	CSARQGRGGTEAFF
TRBD1	TRBV6-5	TRBJ2-2	CASSRQGTNTGELFF
TRBD2	TRBV5-1	TRBJ2-7	CASSFGLAGGGEQYF
-	TRBV5-6	TRBJ2-7	CASSLVAGVRNEQYF
TRBD1	TRBV5-1	TRBJ2-2	CASSPGQATGELFF
TRBD1	TRBV28	TRBJ2-1	CASSWGDRSYNEQFF
TRBD1	TRBV6-5	TRBJ2-7	CASRRTGGSDEQYF
-	TRBV21-1	TRBJ1-2	CASREFDYGYTF
TRBD2	TRBV12-5	TRBJ2-1	CASGLVPGGPYNEQFF
TRBD2	TRBV2	TRBJ2-7	CASRGTSGSGEQYF
TRBD2	TRBV15	TRBJ2-7	CATSIGTSGSSYEQYF
TRBD1	TRBV9	TRBJ1-1	CASSGQGNTEAFF
TRBD2	TRBV5-1	TRBJ2-6	CASSFREGVLSGANVLTF
-	TRBV5-4	TRBJ1-1	CASSLAGGFEAFF
TRBD1	TRBV5-1	TRBJ1-2	CASSADRGRGGYTF
TRBD1	TRBV6-5	TRBJ2-2	CASSLRQGYTGELFF
-	TRBV4-1	TRBJ2-3	CASSQDGATDTQYF
-	TRBV6-1	TRBJ2-1	CASSELDRTYNEQFF
-	TRBV4-1	TRBJ1-6	CASSGLWGVKSPLHF
TRBD1	TRBV5-5	TRBJ1-5	CASSRLLNTGAQPQHF
-	TRBV28	TRBJ2-1	CASSSRGYNEQFF
-	TRBV27	TRBJ1-1	CASSLFRGRTEAFF
-	TRBV21-1	TRBJ1-5	CASSKGAGTGSQPQHF
-	TRBV11-2	TRBJ2-7	CASRIPGSFYEQYF
TRBD1	TRBV5-8	TRBJ2-7	CASTRDRAFYEQYF
-	TRBV18	TRBJ2-3	CASSPTADTQYF
-	TRBV2	TRBJ2-2	CASSEVTGTGELFF
TRBD2	TRBV28	TRBJ2-2	CASSLDGTSGRWELFF
-	TRBV6-1	TRBJ2-2	CASSENGVGNTGELFF
-	TRBV7-3	TRBJ2-1	CASSSNADEQFF
TRBD1	TRBV10-2	TRBJ1-5	CASSEGTGAFIGQPQHF
-	TRBV7-9	TRBJ1-2	CASSNGGAPYGYTF
TRBD2	TRBV4-1	TRBJ2-3	CASSQTAGGHTQYF
TRBD1	TRBV30	TRBJ2-2	CAWFWDRALTGELFF
-	TRBV11-2	TRBJ2-5	CASSSSTFEGTKTQYF
-	TRBV6-1	TRBJ2-2	CASSPLTGNTGELFF
TRBD2	TRBV6-6	TRBJ2-7	CASSRAGLAGGREQYF
TRBD1	TRBV10-3	TRBJ1-2	CAISESTGERGYTF
TRBD2	TRBV13	TRBJ2-1	CASSGLAVDNEQFF
-	TRBV28	TRBJ1-5	CASRGAGVGNQPQHF
-	TRBV7-9	TRBJ2-1	CASSLVSRVEQFF
-	TRBV5-4	TRBJ1-4	CASSFSNEKLFF
TRBD2	TRBV2	TRBJ2-5	CASRGTSGGIAQETQYF
TRBD2	TRBV9	TRBJ2-7	CASSVGSGGTYEQYF
TRBD1	TRBV29-1	TRBJ2-5	CSTDRGRETQYF
TRBD1	TRBV5-8	TRBJ1-4	CASSRTGFNEKLFF
TRBD2	TRBV7-9	TRBJ2-3	CASSTSGGGDTQYF
-	TRBV6-5	TRBJ1-1	CASSYSWLNTEAFF
-	TRBV25-1	TRBJ2-3	CASRGLGRAGSTDTQYF
TRBD1	TRBV30	-	CAWTWSRGWTYEQYF
-	TRBV28	TRBJ2-1	CASSLAGGTASGEQFF
-	TRBV5-5	TRBJ1-1	CASSLALLNTEAFF
-	TRBV9	TRBJ2-3	CASSVSGLSTGFTDTQYF
-	TRBV6-6	TRBJ2-7	CASWGVGEQYF